The subject of this entry is one T cell receptor (beta chain). The sample is drawn from a study of blood T cell repertoires in COVID-19. Study summary: Material from acute and convalescent COVID-19 was sourced from the United States, Italy and Spain.

Original processing methods: Estimation of nucleated cell counts was performed using reference gene primer amplification. Clones were sequenced by immunoSEQ multiplex PCR, and TCRdb holds only the in-frame ones, with some missing. That table is the source of V, J and clone size, and D and trimming were worked out from the DNA. The data contain about 210,000 clones, 89% of them singletons. Trimming stripped 2 bases from V and 7 bases from J, with 9 bases between. Germline loops: CDR1 MGHDK, CDR2 SYGVNS. This CDR3 spans 13 amino acids. Input material: peripheral blood. The V gene is TRBV25-1, the J gene TRBJ1-5; no reliable D call. This sequence was found in a woman aged 40 to 49 with acute or convalescent COVID-19. Written as DNA, the CDR3 is TGTGCCAGCAGTGAAGCAGGCAGCCAGCCCCAGCATTTT. Its translation: CASSEAGSQPQHF.